This T cell receptor beta chain is drawn from a study of cytomegalovirus exposure and HLA in healthy donors. Findings and caveats of the study: First-cohort TCR clusters tended to co-occur in the 120 or so validation repertoires, a later analysis found. Listed as cytomegalovirus-associated were about 160 TCR beta chains.

Measured with immunoSEQ multiplex PCR; TCRdb has only the in-frame clones, and not every one. The sample yields tens of thousands of clones, just under 95% seen once. This clone was found a few times. Its antigen is still unknown. This receptor was obtained from a man between 18 and 35 years old in good health and CMV-seronegative. Sequences were obtained from PBMCs.

The CDR3 DNA is TGTGCCAGCAGCCGAGGGACAGGGGGCTCGGGGACTGAAGCTTTCTTT. Protein: CASSRGTGGSGTEAFF. The chain uses TRBV7-8 and TRBJ1-1; TRBD1 matches 12 bases. This CDR3 spans 16 amino acids. Per germline, CDR1 SGHVS and CDR2 FQNEAQ. The V and J ends lost 5 bases and 5 bases, in that order; junction bases with no gene match: 9.